This T cell receptor (beta chain) derives from a study of STAT5B mutations in CD4+ large granular lymphocyte leukemia. The protocol was immunoSEQ multiplex PCR, while the TCRdb copy is restricted to in-frame clones and leaves out a portion. The table lists around 34,000 clones, over 80% of them singletons. The count of this clone is one. V gave up 4 bases and J gave up 5 bases, with 15 bases separating them. The CDR3 is 14 residues long. The V gene's germline CDR1 is SGHRS and CDR2 YFSETQ. The gene calls are TRBV5-1 and TRBJ1-1; D unresolved. The specimen was CD4+ T cells from blood buffy coats. This clonotype originated in a human donor in good health. The CDR3 region has the DNA TGCGCCAGCAGCGCCCGGGTCGAAGGGACTGAAGCTTTCTTT. It yields the protein CASSARVEGTEAFF.